This T cell receptor (beta chain) was sequenced for a study of blood T cells in healthy people across ages (dated by TCRdb to 2015 to 2017). Some background on the complete study: In model experiments, template switching captured roughly one uniquely barcoded TCR beta cDNA molecule for every two T cells. To track age-related changes in TCR beta repertoire diversity, the study relied on deep sequencing normalized with unique cDNA molecular identifiers. The donors were divided into four age groups: young (average 16 years), middle-aged (almost 40), aged (around 59) and long-lived (82). The study analyzed two additional independent replicas of 1 million unique cDNA reads from the same blood draw for two donors, one aged 18 to 30 and one aged 80 or older.

Notes on this clonotype: Its antigen target is currently unknown. Per-base qualities were not stored, and no clone one base away is much larger.

Study-wide findings and limitations: Compared with the aged group, more naive CD4+ T cells, fewer expanded clones and increased TCR diversity were shown by the long-lived group, suggesting age selection. The CMV infection status of donors was not known, potentially confounding age-related changes in expanded clonotypes. Because profiling used bulk unsorted PBMCs, naive and antigen-experienced compartments could not be compared conclusively. The percentage of naive T cells measured by flow cytometry correlated strongly with observed TCR beta diversity. Estimates of total diversity based on one million sequenced T cells were considered lower bounds and underestimates. As age increased, observed TCR beta diversity per million T cells dropped in a roughly linear way, and a significant reduction was already evident by age 40.

The 39 donors, aged about 6 to 100 years, were systemically healthy Caucasian individuals from Russia. Each donor gave roughly 11 milliliters of peripheral blood, drawn into EDTA-treated Vacutainer tubes. PBMCs were isolated by Ficoll-Paque density-gradient centrifugation, with at least 6 million obtained per sample. Total RNA, at least 5.5 micrograms per sample, was extracted from PBMCs with Trizol reagent. For every donor, an aliquot of PBMCs went through flow cytometry to measure the percentages of naive CD45RAhigh/CD27high T cells. The germline V gene sets CDR1 to SGHVS and CDR2 to FNYEAQ. The CDR3 covers 18 residues, taking in both the cysteine and the phenylalanine. Just the 54-base CDR3 DNA is kept, in frame starting at base 1. Relative to germline, V is missing 5 bases and J is missing 1 base, with 10 bases of the junction outside any gene match. Libraries were made using 5' RACE. Instrument used: Illumina HiSeq 2500. A second PCR of roughly 7 to 12 cycles was run with a J-beta primer mix and a sample-barcoded 5' primer. A unique molecular identifier was introduced onto each TCR beta cDNA molecule by a template-switch 5' adaptor carrying 12 random nucleotides. At least 2.5 million CDR3-containing paired-end reads were obtained from each sample. First-strand cDNA synthesis was performed from all RNA using the Mint cDNA synthesis kit, with priming by a TRBC-specific oligonucleotide. After uracil-DNA glycosylase treatment, a first 18-cycle PCR used universal primers M1SS and BC2_uni_R on all cDNA. The authors' analysis ran thus. Each sample was normalized by randomly selecting 1 million high-quality reads, each carrying a distinct molecular identifier. Reads with shared molecular identifiers were discarded instead of being binned into consensus sequences. MiTCR, set to a Q25 quality threshold and the strictest error-elimination algorithm, was used for CDR3 identification, clonotype clustering and error correction. A nonparametric unseen species model with Euler transformation was used to estimate lower-bound total TCR beta diversity. Using fastp trimming at Q25 and MiXCR clonotype assembly, TCRdb reanalyzed the public sequencing data and kept in-frame beta chains. Rows are unified per CDR3 protein, each entry keeping the most common DNA and genes. These V and J calls are TCRdb output, not the study's own analysis. This sample comprises approximately 760,000 distinct CDR3 sequences, 20% to 25% of them detected only once. The ten largest clones represent more than 8% of the sample.

These sequences were also reported in another study, on T cells of mothers and their children. The second study's authors report: The donors were nine systemically healthy Caucasian individuals, made up of three mothers and their six children. cDNA synthesis consumed the entire amount of extracted RNA, loaded at around 1.5 ug RNA in each 15 ul reaction. In the second PCR, sample barcodes and 2-4 random nucleotides were introduced via the M1S primer. Over 10 million TCR beta CDR3 reads came from each mother, compared with roughly 2.8 million reads from each child. TCR recombination output is similarly shaped by thymic selection in related and unrelated pairs, with a minor effect exerted by inherited differences. Normalized repertoire overlap in related mother-child pairs was always slightly higher than in unrelated mother-child pairs, but the difference was never significant. No persistent microchimeric T cell clones were detected, at a sensitivity of around 97 clones per million clonotypes. In the study, deep NGS was used to compare the TCR beta repertoires of mothers and children, and features distinguishing related mother-child pairs from unrelated individuals were sought. Mothers averaged roughly 36 +/- 4 years of age and children averaged approximately 11 +/- 4 years. After adapter ligation was performed with NEBNext reagents, the libraries were sequenced on an Illumina HiSeq 2000 with 100+100 nt paired-end reads. To avoid cross-contamination, the mother libraries and the child libraries were prepared a month apart and sequenced in separate runs. For each donor, between 500,000 and 2,000,000 distinct TCR beta clonotypes were identified. Naive TCR beta clonotypes were estimated from low-frequency clonotypes matched to each donor's FACS-determined naive share, without sorting.

The specimen sequenced was blood. The V and J segments used are TRBV7-6 and TRBJ2-7; 14 central nucleotides agree with TRBD2. The clonotype comes from a boy between 10 and 17 years old in good health. The DNA sequence reads TGTGCCAGCAGCCCCATGGGACTAGCGGGAGAAAGGTCCTACGAGCAGTACTTC. It specifies CASSPMGLAGERSYEQYF.